This entry concerns a single TCR beta chain. The clone's antigen remains unknown. No per-base quality is available; no much larger clone lies one base away. To prepare the library, the immunoSEQ multiplex PCR assay was applied. TCRdb obtained this table from immuneACCESS and retained in-frame rearrangements with V and J assigned. These tables miss some clones; where compared with another copy, unresolved V genes account for less than half of the shortfall, and the remainder is unexplained. Across this sample there are more than 110,000 clones, with 80% to 95% seen only once. The ten biggest clones cover 10% to 12% of the sample. This entry belongs to a study of control samples from healthy donors and cancer patients (dated by TCRdb to the early 2020s). Counted from cysteine to phenylalanine, this CDR3 has 15 amino acids. Only the CDR3 part of the read is kept: 45 bases, read in frame from the first base. CDR1 and CDR2 are drawn from the germline V gene (reference sequence): MNHEY, SMNVEV. Germline trimming: 1 base from V, 5 bases from J; junction bases outside gene matches: 5.

The sequence came from a man aged 25 to 45 in good health. This receptor chain uses TRBV27 and TRBJ2-5, with TRBD2 matching 9 junction bases. Sequencing was carried out using blood. The CDR3 here reads CASSLWGTSLETQYF. The nucleotide sequence reads as follows: TGTGCCAGCAGTTTATGGGGGACTAGCTTGGAGACCCAGTACTTC.